A selection of T cell receptor beta chains follows, all from one sample in a study of response to subunit inactivated influenza vaccine. Each CDR3 protein is one row after TCRdb ran MiXCR on the RT-PCR reads. The sample holds 530,000 or so distinct CDR3 sequences, approximately 10% seen once. Sequenced material: PBMCs from blood, taken on the day of vaccination. Receptors originate from a man in his fifties who received an inactivated influenza vaccine. Each CDR3 is given with its conserved first and last residue. D genes are given only for firm matches. Rows give clone size only sometimes, using once, few, many, or a class for an expanded clone.

clone_size: many; j_call: TRBJ1-3; v_call: TRBV12-3/TRBV12-4; d_call: .; cdr3_aa: CASSLTDYRAVGNTIYF; cdr3_nt: TGTGCCAGCAGTTTGACTGACTACAGGGCGGTCGGAAACACCATATATTTT
clone_size: few; j_call: TRBJ2-7; v_call: TRBV3-1; d_call: .; cdr3_aa: CASSQVEGDEQYF; cdr3_nt: TGTGCCAGCAGCCAAGTCGAGGGGGACGAGCAGTACTTC
clone_size: .; j_call: TRBJ2-5; v_call: TRBV3-1; d_call: .; cdr3_aa: CASSLREAQETQYF; cdr3_nt: TGTGCCAGCAGCCTGAGAGAGGCCCAAGAGACCCAGTACTTC
clone_size: .; j_call: TRBJ2-5; v_call: TRBV9; d_call: TRBD2; cdr3_aa: CASSVGLAGALSGETQYF; cdr3_nt: TGTGCCAGCAGCGTAGGACTAGCGGGGGCCCTTTCGGGGGAGACCCAGTACTTC
clone_size: few; j_call: TRBJ2-7; v_call: TRBV5-5; d_call: TRBD1; cdr3_aa: CASSLFLTGGGYEQYF; cdr3_nt: TGTGCCAGCAGCTTGTTCTTGACAGGGGGAGGCTACGAGCAGTACTTC
clone_size: many; j_call: TRBJ2-7; v_call: TRBV3-1; d_call: .; cdr3_aa: CASSQDQSPYYEQYF; cdr3_nt: TGTGCCAGCAGCCAAGATCAGTCCCCCTACTACGAGCAGTACTTC
clone_size: .; j_call: TRBJ2-5; v_call: TRBV28; d_call: TRBD1; cdr3_aa: CASSYGTETYAF; cdr3_nt: TGTGCCAGCAGCTACGGGACAGAGACTTATGCCTTC
clone_size: few; j_call: TRBJ2-2; v_call: TRBV5-1; d_call: TRBD2; cdr3_aa: CASSMWTSGRAATGELFF; cdr3_nt: TGCGCCAGCAGCATGTGGACTAGCGGGAGGGCCGCCACCGGGGAGCTGTTTTTT
clone_size: .; j_call: TRBJ2-3; v_call: TRBV10-3; d_call: TRBD2; cdr3_aa: CAISRLAGGLDTQYF; cdr3_nt: TGTGCCATCAGTCGACTAGCGGGGGGATTAGATACGCAGTATTTT
clone_size: .; j_call: TRBJ2-3; v_call: TRBV12-3/TRBV12-4; d_call: .; cdr3_aa: CTSSLSTDTQYF; cdr3_nt: TGTACCAGCAGCCTTAGCACAGATACGCAGTATTTT
clone_size: few; j_call: TRBJ2-6; v_call: TRBV15; d_call: .; cdr3_aa: CATSIDRSSGANVLTF; cdr3_nt: TGTGCCACCAGCATCGACAGGAGCTCTGGGGCCAACGTCCTGACTTTC
clone_size: many; j_call: TRBJ2-5; v_call: TRBV29-1; d_call: TRBD2; cdr3_aa: CSVEEMGLAGRETQYF; cdr3_nt: TGCAGCGTTGAAGAGATGGGCCTAGCGGGGAGGGAGACCCAGTACTTC
clone_size: .; j_call: TRBJ2-7; v_call: TRBV4-2; d_call: .; cdr3_aa: CASSQAGRVGEQYF; cdr3_nt: TGTGCCAGCAGCCAAGCCGGCAGGGTGGGCGAGCAGTACTTC
clone_size: few; j_call: TRBJ2-7; v_call: TRBV6-2/TRBV6-3; d_call: .; cdr3_aa: CASSSDRSGEQYF; cdr3_nt: TGTGCCAGCAGTTCGGACCGGTCCGGGGAGCAGTACTTC
clone_size: many; j_call: TRBJ2-7; v_call: TRBV7-2; d_call: TRBD1; cdr3_aa: CASSPHLDRVEQYF; cdr3_nt: TGTGCCAGCAGCCCCCACCTTGACAGGGTTGAGCAGTACTTC
clone_size: few; j_call: TRBJ2-2; v_call: TRBV6-5; d_call: .; cdr3_aa: CASSSFGETGELFF; cdr3_nt: TGTGCCAGCAGTTCATTCGGGGAAACCGGGGAGCTGTTTTTT
clone_size: few; j_call: TRBJ2-6; v_call: TRBV12-3/TRBV12-4; d_call: .; cdr3_aa: CASSLGVRFGANVLTF; cdr3_nt: TGTGCCAGCAGTTTAGGGGTCAGGTTTGGGGCCAACGTCCTGACTTTC
clone_size: few; j_call: TRBJ1-1; v_call: TRBV7-9; d_call: TRBD1; cdr3_aa: CASSLLTGVNTEAFF; cdr3_nt: TGTGCCAGCAGCTTACTTACAGGGGTGAACACTGAAGCTTTCTTT
clone_size: many; j_call: TRBJ2-1; v_call: TRBV5-1; d_call: TRBD1; cdr3_aa: CASSLVGQGGKVQFF; cdr3_nt: TGCGCCAGCAGCTTAGTGGGACAGGGAGGAAAGGTGCAGTTCTTC
clone_size: few; j_call: TRBJ2-7; v_call: TRBV28; d_call: .; cdr3_aa: CASGRGPQNYEQYF; cdr3_nt: TGTGCCAGCGGGCGGGGACCGCAAAACTACGAGCAGTACTTC
clone_size: .; j_call: TRBJ2-4; v_call: TRBV12-3/TRBV12-4; d_call: .; cdr3_aa: CASSPGAAAKNIQYF; cdr3_nt: TGTGCCAGCAGTCCCGGGGCGGCTGCCAAAAACATTCAGTACTTC
clone_size: .; j_call: TRBJ2-5; v_call: TRBV20-1; d_call: TRBD2; cdr3_aa: CSARDRKREVETQYF; cdr3_nt: TGCAGTGCTAGAGATCGAAAGCGGGAGGTGGAGACCCAGTACTTC
clone_size: .; j_call: TRBJ1-6; v_call: TRBV29-1; d_call: .; cdr3_aa: CSARQSDNSPLHF; cdr3_nt: TGCAGCGCGAGACAATCAGATAATTCACCCCTCCACTTT
clone_size: few; j_call: TRBJ2-3; v_call: TRBV15; d_call: .; cdr3_aa: CATSRQTRNTQYF; cdr3_nt: TGTGCCACCAGCAGACAAACTAGGAACACGCAGTATTTT
clone_size: many; j_call: TRBJ2-1; v_call: TRBV7-6; d_call: .; cdr3_aa: CASSPALVTTYNEQFF; cdr3_nt: TGTGCCAGCAGCCCCGCGTTGGTGACTACCTACAATGAGCAGTTCTTC
clone_size: few; j_call: TRBJ2-1; v_call: TRBV5-1; d_call: TRBD2; cdr3_aa: CASSLAGTRSLLQFF; cdr3_nt: TGCGCCAGCAGCTTGGCCGGGACTAGGTCTCTGTTGCAGTTCTTC
clone_size: .; j_call: TRBJ2-5; v_call: TRBV3-1; d_call: .; cdr3_aa: CASSSRLGEETQYF; cdr3_nt: TGTGCCAGCAGCTCTCGACTAGGTGAAGAGACCCAGTACTTC
clone_size: few; j_call: TRBJ2-5; v_call: TRBV6-2/TRBV6-3; d_call: TRBD2; cdr3_aa: CASSTRRLAGGPSGFETQYF; cdr3_nt: TGTGCCAGCAGCACTCGTCGACTAGCGGGAGGGCCTTCGGGTTTTGAGACCCAGTACTTC
clone_size: many; j_call: TRBJ2-1; v_call: TRBV15; d_call: .; cdr3_aa: CATSRDFINEQFF; cdr3_nt: TGTGCCACCAGCAGAGATTTCATCAATGAGCAGTTCTTC
clone_size: few; j_call: TRBJ1-3; v_call: TRBV20-1; d_call: TRBD1; cdr3_aa: CSARVPTGAGNTIYF; cdr3_nt: TGCAGTGCTAGAGTTCCGACAGGGGCAGGAAACACCATATATTTT
clone_size: few; j_call: TRBJ2-7; v_call: TRBV5-6; d_call: TRBD1; cdr3_aa: CASSLLTGTGSHEQYF; cdr3_nt: TGTGCCAGCAGCTTGCTAACCGGGACAGGGTCCCACGAGCAGTACTTC
clone_size: few; j_call: TRBJ2-4; v_call: TRBV29-1; d_call: .; cdr3_aa: CSVERGMENIQYF; cdr3_nt: TGCAGCGTTGAGAGGGGGATGGAAAACATTCAGTACTTC
clone_size: few; j_call: TRBJ2-1; v_call: TRBV5-1; d_call: TRBD2; cdr3_aa: CASSWSYGRPEQFF; cdr3_nt: TGCGCCAGCAGCTGGTCTTACGGGAGGCCCGAGCAGTTCTTC
clone_size: few; j_call: TRBJ2-4; v_call: TRBV5-5; d_call: TRBD1; cdr3_aa: CASSFSGDSKNIQYF; cdr3_nt: TGTGCCAGCAGCTTCAGTGGGGACAGCAAAAACATTCAGTACTTC
clone_size: many; j_call: TRBJ2-3; v_call: TRBV29-1; d_call: .; cdr3_aa: CSVGVQATQYF; cdr3_nt: TGCAGCGTCGGCGTCCAGGCGACGCAGTATTTT